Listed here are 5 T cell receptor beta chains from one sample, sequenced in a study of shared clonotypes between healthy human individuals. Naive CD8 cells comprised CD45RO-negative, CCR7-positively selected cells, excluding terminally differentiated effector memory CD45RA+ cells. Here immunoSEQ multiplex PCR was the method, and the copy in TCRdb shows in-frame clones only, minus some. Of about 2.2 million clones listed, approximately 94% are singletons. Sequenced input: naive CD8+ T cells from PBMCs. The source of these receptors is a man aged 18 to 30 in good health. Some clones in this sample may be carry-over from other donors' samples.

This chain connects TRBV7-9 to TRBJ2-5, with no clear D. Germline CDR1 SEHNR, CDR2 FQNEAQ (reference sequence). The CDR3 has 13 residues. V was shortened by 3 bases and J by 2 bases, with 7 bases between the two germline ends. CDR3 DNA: TGTGCCAGCAGCTTGTGGTCGCAAGAGACCCAGTACTTC. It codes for CASSLWSQETQYF.

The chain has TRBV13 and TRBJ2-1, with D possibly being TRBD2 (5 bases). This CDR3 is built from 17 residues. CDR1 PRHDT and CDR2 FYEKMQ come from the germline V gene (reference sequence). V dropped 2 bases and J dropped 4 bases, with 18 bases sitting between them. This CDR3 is CASSLNSWGVWYNEQFF. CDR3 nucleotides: TGTGCCAGCAGCTTAAATTCGTGGGGAGTTTGGTACAATGAGCAGTTCTTC. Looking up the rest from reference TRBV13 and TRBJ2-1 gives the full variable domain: AAGVIQSPRHLIKEKRETATLKCYPIPRHDTVYWYQQGPGQDPQFLISFYEKMQSDKGSIPDRFSAQQFSDYHSELNMSSLELGDSALYFCASSLNSWGVWYNEQFFGPGTRLTVL.

In DNA form, the CDR3 reads TGTGCCAGCAGCCTGCACAAGGGGGGGAACTATGGCTACACCTTC. Protein: CASSLHKGGNYGYTF. The chain has TRBV14 and TRBJ1-2; TRBD1 is a possible D gene (6 bases). The CDR3 extends over 15 amino acids. V shed 4 bases and J shed 2 bases, with 14 bases lying between them. CDR1 and CDR2 from the germline V gene are SGHDN and FVKESK.

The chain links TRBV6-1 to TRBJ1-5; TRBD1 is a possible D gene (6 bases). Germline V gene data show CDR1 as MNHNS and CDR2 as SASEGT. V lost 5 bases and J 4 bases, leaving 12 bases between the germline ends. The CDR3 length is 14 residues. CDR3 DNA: TGTGCCAGCAGTAAGTCGCAGGGGAATCAGCCCCAGCATTTT. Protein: CASSKSQGNQPQHF.

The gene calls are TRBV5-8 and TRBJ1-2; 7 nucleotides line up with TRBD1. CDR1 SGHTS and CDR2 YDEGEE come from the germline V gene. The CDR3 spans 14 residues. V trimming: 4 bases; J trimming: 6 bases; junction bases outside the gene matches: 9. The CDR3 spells CASSPGTVGHGYTF. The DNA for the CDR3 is TGTGCCAGCAGCCCGGGGACAGTGGGACATGGCTACACCTTC.